These 16 T cell receptor beta chains share one sample of origin, sequenced in a study of persistence of HIV-infected CD4 T cells. Sequencing used immunoSEQ version 4 in survey mode. Profiled with immunoSEQ multiplex PCR; TCRdb holds only in-frame clones, not every one. The repertoire holds 36,000 or so clones, with roughly 80% as singletons. An overlapping HIV-1 Gag peptide pool stimulated these cells at roughly 0.97 ug/peptide/mL. CD40L/CD69 double-negative CD45RO-high memory CD4+ T cells were collected. No antigen is known for these receptors. This specimen was cultured CD4+ T cells from PBMCs, taken from a patient who received antiretroviral therapy. The receptors come from an adult with HIV. The donor label of this sample is uncertain.

The chain couples TRBV12-3 or TRBV12-4 to TRBJ1-2; D call uncertain. Trimming cost V 1 base and J 2 bases, with 5 bases left between them. The length of the CDR3 is 13 residues. CDR3 loop: CASSLELNYGYTF. The CDR3 nucleotides read TGTGCCAGCAGTTTAGAGCTGAACTATGGCTACACCTTC.

The chain is built from TRBV25-1 and TRBJ2-3; 10 bases line up with TRBD1. Trimming at V came to 3 bases and at J to 6 bases, leaving 9 bases not matched to a gene. The CDR3 has 16 amino acids. Germline CDR1 and CDR2: MGHDK and SYGVNS. CDR3 sequence: CASSEFRDRGGDTQYF. DNA for the CDR3: TGTGCCAGCAGTGAGTTCCGGGACAGGGGAGGTGATACGCAGTATTTT.

This chain joins TRBV20-1 and TRBJ1-2, with 7 bases that match TRBD1. The V gene end was trimmed by 3 bases and the J gene end by 5 bases; junction bases not matched to a gene: 12. CDR3 length: 15 amino acids. CDR1 is DFQATT and CDR2 is SNEGSKA in the germline V gene (reference sequence). CDR3 DNA: TGCAGTGCTAGTAACCGGAGGGGACAGACATATGGCTACACCTTC. Amino acids: CSASNRRGQTYGYTF.

This chain joins TRBV5-1 and TRBJ1-5, with TRBD1 matching 7 bases. CDR3 size: 14 residues. Unmatched junction bases numbered 5, after V lost 1 base and J lost 7 bases. Germline loops: CDR1 SGHRS, CDR2 YFSETQ. CDR3 bases: TGCGCCAGCAGCTTGAGGGGGCAGGGACAGCCCCAGCATTTT. This translates into CASSLRGQGQPQHF.

This rearrangement joins TRBV3-1 (or the pseudogene TRBV3-2) to TRBJ2-7; D unresolved. V dropped 3 bases and J dropped 3 bases, with 12 bases sitting between them. From germline, CDR1 is LGHDT and CDR2 YNNKEL (reference sequence). The CDR3 consists of 14 residues. The CDR3 coding sequence is TGTGCCAGCAGCCACTTTCCGGTTAACTACGAGCAGTACGTC. Translating gives CASSHFPVNYEQYV.

The rearrangement uses TRBV5-1 and TRBJ2-7; D uncertain. Germline values: CDR1 SGHRS, CDR2 YFSETQ. Trimming pared 0 bases from V and 2 bases from J, leaving 12 bases between. The CDR3 covers 15 residues. The CDR3 sequence is CASSLVSGSTYEQYF. CDR3 nucleotides: TGCGCCAGCAGCTTGGTTTCGGGCTCGACCTACGAGCAGTACTTC.

This clone was seen a handful of times. This chain connects TRBV19 to TRBJ1-6; D not resolved. The CDR3 runs 15 residues. Trimming shortened V by 7 bases and J by 0 bases, and 10 bases separated the two germline ends. Germline CDR1 and CDR2: LNHDA and SQIVND (reference sequence). The CDR3 sequence: CASKQARSYNSPLHF. The CDR3 DNA reads as TGTGCCAGTAAGCAGGCCCGCTCCTATAATTCACCCCTCCACTTT.

In its sample, this clone was seen a few times. This chain uses TRBV7-8 with TRBJ1-2; TRBD1 agrees at 7 bases. The CDR3 is 16 amino acids. J was trimmed by 6 bases and V by 1 base; bases with no gene match: 11. Per germline, CDR1 SGHVS and CDR2 FQNEAQ. The DNA for the CDR3 is TGTGCCAGCAGCTTAGTGGCTTGGCAGGGGGTTAATGGCTACACCTTC. This codes for CASSLVAWQGVNGYTF.

This clone was counted a single time. V gene TRBV30 combines with J gene TRBJ1-6, with 7 bases identical to TRBD1. This CDR3 comprises 14 residues. CDR1 is GTSNPN and CDR2 is SVGIG in the germline V gene (reference sequence). Germline trimming cut 4 bases from V and 10 bases from J; bases unmatched to any gene: 10. The CDR3 sequence is CAWKGDRVNSPLHF. For the CDR3, the DNA is TGTGCCTGGAAGGGAGACAGGGTGAACTCACCCCTCCACTTT.

A word on this clone: Other DNA variants within this sample encode the same CDR3. The chain joins TRBV18 to TRBJ2-2; 7 nucleotides line up with TRBD1. This CDR3 comprises 15 residues. Germline values: CDR1 KGHSH, CDR2 LQKENI. Trimming cost V 3 bases and J 3 bases; bases outside gene matches: 4. CDR3 bases: TGTGCCAGCTCACCCAGACAGGGCGACACCGGGGAGCTGTTTTTT. It codes for CASSPRQGDTGELFF.

The V call is TRBV18, the J call TRBJ2-1; a weak D match, TRBD2 (7 bases). CDR1 KGHSH and CDR2 LQKENI come from the germline V gene. The CDR3 is 16 residues long. V was shortened by 6 bases and J by 3 bases, with 18 bases between the two germline ends. The chain's CDR3 is CASSLPGGHSYNEQFF. CDR3 in DNA: TGTGCCAGCTCTCTTCCGGGGGGCCATAGCTACAATGAGCAGTTCTTC.

This chain uses TRBV9 with TRBJ2-3; tentative D call: TRBD2 (7 bases). The CDR3 has 15 amino acids. From germline, CDR1 is SGDLS and CDR2 YYNGEE. Trimming removed 4 bases at V and 0 bases at J, with 12 bases between. Written as DNA, the CDR3 is TGTGCCAGCAGCACTCGGGGGGCTAGCACAGATACGCAGTATTTT. Amino acid sequence: CASSTRGASTDTQYF.

The chain joins TRBV7-3 to TRBJ2-2, with 10 bases identical to TRBD1. Looked up from germline, CDR1 is SGHTA and CDR2 is FQGTGA. Trimming at V came to 6 bases and at J to 3 bases, leaving 4 bases not matched to a gene. The CDR3 covers 15 residues. The CDR3, as DNA: TGTGCCAGCAGATCAGGACAGGGGGACACCGGGGAGCTGTTTTTT. Its translation: CASRSGQGDTGELFF. Full variable domain (outside the CDR3, taken from reference TRBV7-3 and TRBJ2-2): GAGVSQTPSNKVTEKGKYVELRCDPISGHTALYWYRQSLGQGPEFLIYFQGTGAADDSGLPNDRFFAVRPEGSVSTLKIQRTERGDSAVYLCASRSGQGDTGELFFGEGSRLTVL.

The chain joins TRBV4-1 to TRBJ2-1; 12 nucleotides agree with TRBD2. Germline CDR1 is MGHRA and CDR2 is YSYEKL. V was clipped by 3 bases and J by 4 bases; unmatched bases: 4. This CDR3 spans 16 amino acids. The CDR3 nucleotides are TGCGCCAGCAGCCAGGGACTAGCGGGCCTATACAATGAGCAGTTCTTC. As protein: CASSQGLAGLYNEQFF.

In its sample, this clone was seen once. In DNA form, the CDR3 reads TGTGCCAGCAGCTTGGGGCGTAACACCGGGGAGCTGTTTTTT. Translated: CASSLGRNTGELFF. The chain employs TRBV5-4 and TRBJ2-2; no reliable D call. Trimming stripped 0 bases from V and 2 bases from J, with 5 bases between. The CDR3 contains 14 residues. Germline loops: CDR1 SGHNT, CDR2 YYREEE (reference sequence).

The V gene is TRBV7-9, the J gene TRBJ2-2; the D is unclear. The CDR3 consists of 13 residues. CDR1 is SEHNR and CDR2 is FQNEAQ in the germline V gene (reference sequence). The V end was cut by 0 bases, the J end by 7 bases, with 6 bases between. In DNA, the CDR3 is TGTGCCAGCAGCTTAGCGCACAACGGGGAGCTGTTTTTT. Protein product: CASSLAHNGELFF.